Given below is one T cell receptor beta chain in context. Its antigen is unknown. The CDR3 totals 17 residues. Germline V gene sequence: CDR1 SGHTA, CDR2 FQGNSA. V was shortened by 8 bases and J by 2 bases, with 21 bases between the two germline ends. The time point denotes: sample taken at primary tumor resection. Material for sequencing was whole RNA from tumor, nontumor lung or frozen PBMC, left unsorted. This record comes from a study of spatial heterogeneity in lung cancer. Study summary: Beta-chain sequences were consistently detected more often than alpha-chain sequences. Mean representation of each unique TCR and UMI combination in the raw reads exceeded 9.5 occurrences. Findings of the study overall: Among blood samples, ubiquitous expanded tumor TCRs appeared more at resection than at follow-up.

Each CDR3 protein is one row after TCRdb ran MiXCR on the 5' RACE reads. The sample includes some 25,000 distinct CDR3 sequences, roughly 13% seen only once; the top ten take roughly 25%. The specimen was PBMCs, collected at surgery. The chain has TRBV7-2 and TRBJ2-2; tentatively, D is TRBD2 (6 bases). The clonotype was recovered from a female donor with early-stage non-small cell lung cancer. CDR3 bases: TGTGCCAGCGGCCCCTTGGGTGGGACTCCCAACACCGGGGAGCTGTTTTTT. Translating gives CASGPLGGTPNTGELFF.